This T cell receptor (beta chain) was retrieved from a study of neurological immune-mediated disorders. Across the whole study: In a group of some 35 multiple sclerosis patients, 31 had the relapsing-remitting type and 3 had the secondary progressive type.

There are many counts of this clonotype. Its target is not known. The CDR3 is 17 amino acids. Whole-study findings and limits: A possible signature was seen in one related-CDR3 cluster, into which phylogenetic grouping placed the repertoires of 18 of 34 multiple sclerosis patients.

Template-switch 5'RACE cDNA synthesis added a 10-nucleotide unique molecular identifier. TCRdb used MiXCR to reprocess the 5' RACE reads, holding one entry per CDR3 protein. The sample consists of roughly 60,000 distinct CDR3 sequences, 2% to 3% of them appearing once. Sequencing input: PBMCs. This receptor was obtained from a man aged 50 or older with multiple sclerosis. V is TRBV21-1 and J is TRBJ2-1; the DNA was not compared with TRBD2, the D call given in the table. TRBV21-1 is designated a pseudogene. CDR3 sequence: CASRILLRDAIYNEQFF. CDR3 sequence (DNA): TGTGCCAGCAGGATCCTACTGCGGGACGCCATTTACAATGAGCAGTTCTTC.